The next 21 T cell receptor beta chains were all read from a single sample in a study of spatial heterogeneity in lung cancer. Whole-study findings and limits: One measure, the expanded intratumoral alpha and beta TCR count, tracked tumor mutation counts.

These TCRs are of unknown antigen specificity. Time point in this sample: sample taken at primary tumor resection. TCRdb called the 5' RACE reads again in MiXCR, with one record for every CDR3 protein. The repertoire includes 7,200 or so distinct CDR3 sequences, approximately 7% of them detected once, and roughly a sixth sits in the top ten. The starting material was lung tumor tissue, obtained at surgery. The receptors here all came from a female donor with early-stage non-small cell lung cancer.

This clonotype was observed at least ten times. This beta chain is an unintended read in a library built for alpha chains; its size means little. The rearrangement uses TRBV5-1 and TRBJ2-3; D is ambiguous. V was clipped by 1 base and J by 0 bases, with 9 bases between them. The CDR3 has 15 amino acids. The germline CDR1 and CDR2 sequences are SGHRS and YFSETQ. CDR3 coding DNA: TGCGCCAGCAGCTTGACGGACCCTAGCACAGATACGCAGTATTTT. As protein: CASSLTDPSTDTQYF. Full variable domain (outside the CDR3, taken from reference TRBV5-1 and TRBJ2-3): KAGVTQTPRYLIKTRGQQVTLSCSPISGHRSVSWYQQTPGQGLQFLFEYFSETQRNKGNFPGRFSGRQFSNSRSEMNVSTLELGDSALYLCASSLTDPSTDTQYFGPGTRLTVL.

This clonotype was found many times. In a library made to pick up alpha chains, this beta chain is a stray read with a size that means little. The J gene is TRBJ1-1, the V gene TRBV21-1. TRBV21-1 is a known pseudogene. The CDR3 is 13 residues long. The CDR3 DNA reads as TGTGCCAGCAGCAAAGTACCGAACACTGAAGCTTTCTTT. It is translated as CASSKVPNTEAFF.

The table lists this clonotype with many counts. As an off-target read in a library built for alpha chains, this beta chain has a frequency of little significance. The chain recombines TRBV18 with TRBJ1-1; TRBD1 is a possible D gene (5 bases). The V and J ends lost 4 bases and 11 bases respectively, with 17 bases between them. In germline, CDR1 is KGHSH, CDR2 LQKENI. The CDR3 consists of 13 residues. The chain's CDR3 is CASSRETRAEAFF. DNA for the CDR3: TGTGCCAGCTCACGAGAAACCAGGGCGGAGGCTTTCTTT.

By share, this clonotype ranks as medium-sized. This beta chain was picked up by a library intended for alpha chains and is off target, so its count carries little meaning. V is TRBV7-9 and J is TRBJ2-5; D not resolved. Per the germline V gene, CDR1 is SEHNR and CDR2 is FQNEAQ (reference sequence). V was shortened by 2 bases and J by 4 bases, with 8 bases between the two germline ends. This CDR3 is 13 amino acids long. CDR3 coding DNA: TGTGCCAGCAGCTTATTGCCAGGAGAGACCCAGTACTTC. This codes for CASSLLPGETQYF.

The table lists this clonotype with a count of one. This could be a read error, since a much larger clone is one nucleotide away. This beta chain lies outside the target of a library built for alpha chains; its clone size means little. The chain carries TRBV6-1 and TRBJ1-1, with a possible D match to TRBD1 (6 bases). This CDR3 spans 12 amino acids. CDR1 MNHNS and CDR2 SASEGT come from the germline V gene. Trimming took 7 bases from V and 10 from J, leaving 16 bases between them. CDR3 in amino acids: CASTPAAGVAFF. The CDR3 DNA follows: TGTGCCAGCACCCCCGCGGCAGGGGTAGCTTTCTTT.

By its share, this clonotype is medium-sized. Within a library made for alpha chains, this beta chain is off target, and its count is uninformative. The chain combines TRBV7-3 with TRBJ1-2; D not certain. The CDR3 sequence is 14 residues long. From germline, CDR1 is SGHTA and CDR2 FQGTGA. The ends were cut back, 5 bases at V and 5 bases at J, with 15 bases in the middle. The CDR3 nucleotides are TGTGCCAGCAGCCCCGGGCCTGGTGGGTATGGCTACACCTTC. This codes for CASSPGPGGYGYTF.

This clonotype qualifies as medium-sized. This beta chain lies outside the target of a library built for alpha chains; its clone size means little. The rearrangement joins TRBV2 to TRBJ1-1; 9 bases align to TRBD1. Trimming took 6 bases from V and 6 from J; bases not matched to a gene: 5. The CDR3 is made up of 13 amino acids. Germline assignment: CDR1 SNHLY and CDR2 FYNNEI. Here the CDR3 reads CASRPDRGPEAFF. The CDR3 DNA follows: TGTGCCAGCAGACCGGACAGGGGCCCTGAAGCTTTCTTT.

This clonotype was found many times. At one end the junction does not follow the germline gene, possibly because of a read error. Found in a library prepared for alpha chains, this beta chain is an off-target read, and its abundance has little meaning. The rearrangement joins TRBV30 to TRBJ2-7; D ambiguous. Germline loops: CDR1 GTSNPN, CDR2 SVGIG (reference sequence). The CDR3 spans 11 residues. CDR3 region: CAWSVGPSRNF. DNA for the CDR3: TGTGCCTGGAGTGTAGGTCCCTCGAGGAACTTC.

This clonotype was counted at least ten times. This beta chain is an off-target read within a library intended for alpha chains, so its frequency means little. The rearrangement links TRBV6-6 to TRBJ2-3; D tentatively fits TRBD1 or TRBD2 (7 bases each). This CDR3 spans 15 amino acids. Germline-derived CDR1 and CDR2 are MNHNY and SVGAGI (reference sequence). The V end was cut by 7 bases, the J end by 1 base, with 15 bases between. DNA of the CDR3: TGTGCCAGCATCCCAGGGGGAGGGGGCACAGATACGCAGTATTTT. Protein: CASIPGGGGTDTQYF.

This clonotype is medium-sized in the sample. The library was built for alpha chains, so this beta chain is an off-target read and its size means little. The rearrangement joins TRBV9 to TRBJ2-7, with 10 bases that match TRBD1. The CDR3 is 15 residues long. Germline trimming cut 4 bases from V and 3 bases from J; bases unmatched to any gene: 7. Looked up from germline, CDR1 is SGDLS and CDR2 is YYNGEE. The CDR3 reads CASSRTGQGYYEQYF. The CDR3 nucleotides are TGTGCCAGCAGCCGTACGGGACAGGGGTACTACGAGCAGTACTTC.

This clonotype is termed medium-sized (0.01 to 0.1%). This beta chain came through as a stray read in a library set up for alpha chains, and its size says little. The V and J genes are TRBV18 and TRBJ1-5; tentative D call: TRBD1 (6 bases). Germline V CDR1 and CDR2: KGHSH, LQKENI. V was pared by 0 bases and J by 4 bases, with 10 bases between. This CDR3 has 15 amino acids. CDR3 region: CASSPPGGRNQPQHF. The CDR3 DNA reads TGTGCCAGCTCACCACCGGGGGGCCGGAATCAGCCCCAGCATTTT. Full variable domain (missing parts from reference TRBV18 and TRBJ1-5): NAGVMQNPRHLVRRRGQEARLRCSPMKGHSHVYWYRQLPEEGLKFMVYLQKENIIDESGMPKERFSAEFPKEGPSILRIQQVVRGDSAAYFCASSPPGGRNQPQHFGDGTRLSIL.

This clonotype has a count of ten or more. The size of this beta chain means little, since it is a stray read in a library made for alpha chains. The chain joins TRBV6-1 to TRBJ2-1; D unclear. The ends were cut back, 7 bases at V and 6 bases at J, with 16 bases in the middle. This CDR3 comprises 14 residues. The germline V gene has CDR1 MNHNS and CDR2 SASEGT. The chain's CDR3 is CASMIWGSGNEQFF. The CDR3 nucleotides read TGTGCCAGCATGATCTGGGGTTCGGGCAATGAGCAGTTCTTC.

In its sample, this clonotype is medium-sized (0.01 to 0.1%). This beta chain slipped into a library made for alpha chains as a stray read, so its size is not meaningful. The chain uses TRBV20-1 and TRBJ2-7; TRBD2 matches 8 bases. The junction had 6 bases not matched to a gene; V was cut back by 6 bases and J by 5 bases. This CDR3 region has 12 residues. The V gene's germline CDR1 is DFQATT and CDR2 SNEGSKA (reference sequence). CDR3 in amino acids: CSAREGAHEQYF. The CDR3 nucleotides are TGCAGTGCCCGGGAGGGAGCCCACGAGCAGTACTTC.

This clonotype is termed medium-sized. Because the library targeted alpha chains, this beta chain is an off-target read whose size means little. The genes are TRBV7-6 and TRBJ2-3, with a weak D call TRBD2 (5 bases). Germline CDR1 is SGHVS and CDR2 is FNYEAQ. The CDR3 runs 14 residues. Trimming took off 7 bases at V and 2 bases at J, with 13 bases between the two ends. This CDR3 is CASTPAADTDTQYF. The CDR3 nucleotides are TGTGCCAGCACCCCGGCAGCGGACACAGATACGCAGTATTTT.

This clonotype is classed as medium-sized. As an off-target read in a library built for alpha chains, this beta chain has a frequency of little significance. The V gene is TRBV20-1, the J gene TRBJ2-7, with D hard to call. Germline CDR1 reads DFQATT; CDR2 reads SNEGSKA (reference sequence). V lost 2 bases and J 2 bases, leaving 4 bases between the germline ends. There are 11 residues in the CDR3. CDR3 residues: CSARKAYEQYF. CDR3 nucleotide sequence: TGCAGTGCTAGAAAAGCCTACGAGCAGTACTTC.

This clonotype qualifies as medium-sized (0.01 to 0.1%). A library prepared for alpha chains yielded this beta chain as an off-target read; its size is of little meaning. The gene calls are TRBV11-2 and TRBJ2-3; D might be TRBD2 (5 bases). The CDR3 sequence is 15 residues long. The V end was cut by 4 bases, the J end by 1 base, with 12 bases between. The germline V gene encodes CDR1 SGHAT and CDR2 FQNNGV. CDR3 region: CASSYLSGRTDTQYF. The CDR3 region has the DNA TGTGCCAGCAGCTACTTAAGCGGTCGCACAGATACGCAGTATTTT. Full variable domain (missing parts from reference TRBV11-2 and TRBJ2-3): EAGVAQSPRYKIIEKRQSVAFWCNPISGHATLYWYQQILGQGPKLLIQFQNNGVVDDSQLPKDRFSAERLKGVDSTLKIQPAKLEDSAVYLCASSYLSGRTDTQYFGPGTRLTVL.

At least ten counts were recorded for this clonotype. This beta chain is an off-target read within a library intended for alpha chains, so its frequency means little. The rearrangement uses TRBV10-3 and TRBJ2-7; TRBD2 aligns across 8 bases. The V gene end was trimmed by 3 bases and the J gene end by 6 bases; junction bases not matched to a gene: 7. Germline V gene data show CDR1 as ENHRY and CDR2 as SYGVKD. The CDR3 is made up of 14 amino acids. The CDR3 reads CAISDPAGEREQYF. CDR3 DNA sequence: TGTGCCATCAGTGACCCAGCGGGGGAGCGCGAGCAGTACTTC.

This clonotype has a count of ten or more. The size of this beta chain means little, since it is a stray read in a library made for alpha chains. This chain joins TRBV2 and TRBJ2-7; D possibly corresponds to TRBD1 (6 bases). Deletions cut 5 bases from V and 7 bases from J, with 15 bases between. Germline CDR1 and CDR2: SNHLY and FYNNEI. The CDR3 sequence is 13 residues long. CDR3 DNA sequence: TGTGCCAGCAGTACCCTTCAGGGGAGTGAGCAGTACTTC. Translation gives CASSTLQGSEQYF. The entire variable domain, with the rest obtained from reference TRBV2 and TRBJ2-7, is as follows: EPEVTQTPSHQVTQMGQEVILRCVPISNHLYFYWYRQILGQKVEFLVSFYNNEISEKSEIFDDQFSVERPDGSNFTLKIRSTKLEDSAMYFCASSTLQGSEQYFGPGTRLTVT.

This clonotype has ten or more counts. Found in a library prepared for alpha chains, this beta chain is an off-target read, and its abundance has little meaning. V usage is TRBV20-1 and J usage is TRBJ2-3; 8 bases align to TRBD2. With V trimmed by 4 bases and J by 5 bases, 8 bases remained unmatched. The CDR3 runs to 14 residues. Germline V gene sequence: CDR1 DFQATT, CDR2 SNEGSKA (reference sequence). CDR3 sequence reads: CSAMSGGPGDTQYF. The CDR3 DNA reads TGCAGTGCTATGTCGGGAGGGCCAGGAGATACGCAGTATTTT.

By share, this clonotype ranks as medium-sized (0.01 to 0.1%). This beta chain is a stray sequence in a library constructed for alpha chains; its clone size is not meaningful. The chain joins TRBV7-2 to TRBJ2-7; D perhaps matches TRBD1 (6 bases). The V gene's germline CDR1 is SGHTA and CDR2 FQGNSA. V shed 5 bases and J shed 9 bases, with 14 bases lying between them. The CDR3 consists of 12 residues. CDR3 loop: CASSADRLGQYF. In DNA, the CDR3 is TGTGCCAGCAGCGCCGACAGGTTGGGGCAGTACTTC.

Judged by abundance, this clonotype is medium-sized. This beta chain slipped into a library made for alpha chains as a stray read, so its size is not meaningful. The chain combines TRBV11-1 with TRBJ2-7; D is perhaps TRBD1 (6 bases). The CDR3 sequence is 14 residues long. Trimming cost V 2 bases and J 0 bases, with 8 bases left between them. The V gene's germline CDR1 is SGHAT and CDR2 FQDESV (reference sequence). The CDR3 protein is CASSLTGSSYEQYF. The CDR3 nucleotides read TGTGCCAGCAGCTTAACAGGGAGCTCCTACGAGCAGTACTTC.